This record concerns one TCR beta chain sequence. Original data processing: For nucleated cells, counts were estimated from reference gene primer amplification. Assay used: immunoSEQ multiplex PCR; TCRdb lists only in-frame clones, some missing. D and trimming come from the DNA, and the V and J calls and clone size come from that table. Of some 140,000 clones in the sample, 60% to 80% are singletons; the top ten hold over 9.5%. This entry belongs to a study of blood T cell repertoires in COVID-19. Study-wide context: There were acute and convalescent COVID-19 samples, and they came from the United States, Italy and Spain.

Germline trimming cut 3 bases from V and 2 bases from J; bases unmatched to any gene: 3. This CDR3 is 15 amino acids long. CDR1 and CDR2 (germline): LNHDA, SQIVND (reference sequence). The V and J genes are TRBV19 and TRBJ2-2, with 7 bases lining up with TRBD1. This TCR was recovered from a man aged 60-69 years who had recovered from COVID-19. Specimen: peripheral blood. The CDR3 region is CASSIGTANTGELFF. CDR3 coding DNA: TGTGCCAGTAGTATTGGGACAGCCAACACCGGGGAGCTGTTTTTT.